This T cell receptor beta chain was profiled in a study of OX40 agonist ivuxolimab in advanced cancers. Study summary: Dose-escalation patients suffered from hepatocellular carcinoma, melanoma, renal cell or head and neck cancer. The mean age was about 57 years, ranging from roughly 23 to 79, with under 90% of participants male. Findings and limits, study-wide: By week 6 at 0.1 to 3.0 mg/kg, blood CD4+ and CD8+ T cells had expanded clonally.

Measured with immunoSEQ multiplex PCR; TCRdb has only the in-frame clones, and not every one. There are tens of thousands of clones in the sample; about four fifths occur only once, and over 0.95% lies in the top ten. This clone has a handful of counts. The antigen is unknown. The CDR3 length is 13 residues. V was shortened by 0 bases and J by 6 bases, with 9 bases between the two germline ends. The germline V gene encodes CDR1 SGDLS and CDR2 YYNGEE. The sequencing here drew on CD4+ or CD8+ T cells sorted from blood, taken in a trial of the OX40 agonist ivuxolimab. The receptor was isolated from an adult with an advanced solid tumor such as melanoma, head and neck, liver or kidney cancer. The chain recombines TRBV9 with TRBJ1-1; no definite D call. The CDR3 DNA reads as TGTGCCAGCAGCGTAGTCGGAGGGTCTGAAGCTTTCTTT. Its translation: CASSVVGGSEAFF.